This T cell receptor beta chain was documented in a study of human T cells and chemical hapten exposure. This clonotype was recorded a few times. The CDR3 runs 15 residues. V was trimmed by 3 bases and J by 1 base, leaving 12 bases between them. Germline CDR1 reads DFQATT; CDR2 reads SNEGSKA (reference sequence). Time point: patch test 1, 2 weeks after DPC sensitization. Indicated treatment: therapeutic diphenylcyclopropenone sensitization with weekly scalp DPC. TCRdb recomputed calls from the RACE reads with MiXCR, one row per CDR3 protein. The table lists a few hundred thousand distinct CDR3 sequences, nearly 5% of them singletons.

The sample here was whole blood, taken in connection with sensitization to the hapten diphenylcyclopropenone (DPC). This chain connects TRBV20-1 to TRBJ2-2, with D hard to call. The receptor was derived from a woman aged 45-65 years with alopecia areata. Some clones in this sample may be carry-over from other donors' samples. For the CDR3, the DNA is TGCAGTGCTAGGTTCAAAGAATGGAACACCGGGGAGCTGTTTTTT. Its protein is CSARFKEWNTGELFF.